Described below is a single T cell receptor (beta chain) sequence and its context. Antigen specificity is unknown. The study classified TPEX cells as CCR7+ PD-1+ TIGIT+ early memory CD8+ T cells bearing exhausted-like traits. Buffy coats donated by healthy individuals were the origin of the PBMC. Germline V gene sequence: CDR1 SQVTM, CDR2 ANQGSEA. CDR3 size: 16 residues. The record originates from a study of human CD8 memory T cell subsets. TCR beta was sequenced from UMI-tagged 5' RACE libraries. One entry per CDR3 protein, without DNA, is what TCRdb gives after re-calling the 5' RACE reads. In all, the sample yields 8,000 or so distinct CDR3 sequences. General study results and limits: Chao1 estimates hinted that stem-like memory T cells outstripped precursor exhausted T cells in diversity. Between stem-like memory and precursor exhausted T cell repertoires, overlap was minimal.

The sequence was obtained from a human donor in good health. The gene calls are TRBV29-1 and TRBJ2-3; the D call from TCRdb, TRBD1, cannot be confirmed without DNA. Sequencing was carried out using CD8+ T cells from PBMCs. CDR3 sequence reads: CSVEKPGRERTDTQYF.